The 23 T cell receptor beta chains listed next were all sequenced from one sample in a study of Ad26.COV2.S vaccination and SARS-CoV-2 variants. TCRdb's copy holds only in-frame clones and misses some; the assay was immunoSEQ multiplex PCR. The sample includes 380,000 or so clones, 83% of them seen just once. Indicated treatment: some 19 received Ad26.COV2.S at low or high dose, single or two shots; a few received placebo; per-sample allocation not given. Sampling took place 63 days after the first vaccine or placebo injection. The specimen was peripheral blood, collected in a trial of Ad26.COV2.S vaccine versus placebo. These receptor sequences come from a person between 18 and 59 years old who received the Ad26.COV2.S COVID-19 vaccine or a placebo.

The chain uses TRBV10-2 and TRBJ2-6; weak D call: TRBD1 (5 bases). CDR3 length: 18 amino acids. CDR1 and CDR2 (germline): WSHSY, SAAADI. V dropped 3 bases and J dropped 0 bases, with 15 bases sitting between them. The CDR3 DNA reads as TGCGCCAGCAGTGACTTATCAGGGTTTTTCTCTGGGGCCAACGTCCTGACTTTC. It yields the protein CASSDLSGFFSGANVLTF.

The chain carries TRBV29-1 and TRBJ2-3, with D perhaps matching TRBD1 (6 bases). CDR1 is SQVTM and CDR2 is ANQGSEA in the germline V gene. This CDR3 is built from 14 residues. V lost 4 bases and J lost 2, with 13 bases in between. The chain's CDR3 is CSVGAGANTDTQYF. The CDR3, as DNA: TGCAGCGTTGGGGCAGGGGCTAACACAGATACGCAGTATTTT.

This chain connects TRBV16 to TRBJ1-4; D remains unclear. V was trimmed by 2 bases and J by 7 bases, leaving 5 bases between them. The CDR3 sequence is 12 residues long. Germline V gene sequence: CDR1 KGHSY, CDR2 FQNENV. The CDR3 protein is CASSQEGEKLFF. The CDR3 bases are TGTGCCAGCAGCCAAGAGGGTGAAAAACTGTTTTTT.

CDR3 nucleotide sequence: TGCGCCAGCAGCCAAGCGAGGACAAGCTCCTACGAGCAGTACTTC. It yields the protein CASSQARTSSYEQYF. The gene calls are TRBV4-3 and TRBJ2-7; tentative D call: TRBD1 (5 bases). This CDR3 has 15 amino acids. V lost 1 base, J lost 0 bases, and 10 bases lay in between. CDR1 is LGHNA and CDR2 is YSLEER in the germline V gene.

The rearrangement joins TRBV20-1 to TRBJ1-1; D gene unclear. The CDR3 has 14 amino acids. The germline V gene encodes CDR1 DFQATT and CDR2 SNEGSKA (reference sequence). V was cut by 3 bases and J by 4 bases, with 15 bases left in between. CDR3 DNA: TGCAGTGCTAGTAACGGCTTAAGTACCACTGAAGCTTTCTTT. Translation: CSASNGLSTTEAFF.

The rearrangement joins TRBV7-9 to TRBJ2-3; tentative D call: TRBD2 (6 bases). With 5 bases removed from V and 0 bases from J, the gap between germline ends came to 12 bases. Germline CDR1 SEHNR, CDR2 FQNEAQ (reference sequence). This CDR3 spans 15 amino acids. The CDR3 reads CASSASGGSTDTQYF. The DNA of the CDR3 is TGTGCCAGCAGCGCCTCCGGGGGTAGCACAGATACGCAGTATTTT. Filled out from reference TRBV7-9 and TRBJ2-3, the complete variable domain reads DTGVSQNPRHKITKRGQNVTFRCDPISEHNRLYWYRQTLGQGPEFLTYFQNEAQLEKSRLLSDRFSAERPKGSFSTLEIQRTEQGDSAMYLCASSASGGSTDTQYFGPGTRLTVL.

This chain connects TRBV7-9 to TRBJ2-7; D is unresolved. The CDR3 has 12 amino acids. Per the germline V gene, CDR1 is SEHNR and CDR2 is FQNEAQ (reference sequence). Trimming shortened V by 4 bases and J by 3 bases, and 7 bases separated the two germline ends. For the CDR3, the DNA is TGTGCCAGCAGCTCCACACTCTACGAGCAGTACTTC. Translation: CASSSTLYEQYF.

CDR3 sequence reads: CASSLGFPAGIRYNEQFF. DNA for the CDR3: TGTGCCAGCAGCTTGGGATTCCCAGCGGGGATTAGGTACAATGAGCAGTTCTTC. This chain joins TRBV5-4 and TRBJ2-1, with 7 bases matching TRBD2. The CDR3 is made up of 18 amino acids. J was trimmed by 4 bases and V by 0 bases; bases with no gene match: 13. The germline gives CDR1 SGHNT, CDR2 YYREEE (reference sequence). The full variable domain, in which reference TRBV5-4 and TRBJ2-1 provide the parts outside the CDR3, is ETGVTQSPTHLIKTRGQQVTLRCSSQSGHNTVSWYQQALGQGPQFIFQYYREEENGRGNFPPRFSGLQFPNYSSELNVNALELDDSALYLCASSLGFPAGIRYNEQFFGPGTRLTVL.

This rearrangement joins TRBV24-1 to TRBJ2-7; D not certain. The CDR3 spans 13 residues. CDR1 and CDR2 from the germline V gene are KGHDR and SFDVKD. Trimming removed 4 bases from V and 6 bases from J, with 12 bases in between. CDR3 residues: CATSDPTGREQYF. DNA for the CDR3: TGTGCCACCAGTGACCCGACTGGCCGCGAGCAGTACTTC.

The chain has TRBV18 and TRBJ2-5; no definite D call. Germline CDR1 and CDR2: KGHSH and LQKENI. V was trimmed by 3 bases and J by 0 bases, leaving 2 bases between them. This CDR3 has 12 residues. The CDR3 region is CASSPDQETQYF. DNA of the CDR3: TGTGCCAGCTCACCGGACCAAGAGACCCAGTACTTC.

V and J are TRBV5-1 and TRBJ2-5, with D possibly being TRBD1 (6 bases). This CDR3 comprises 13 residues. Per germline, CDR1 SGHRS and CDR2 YFSETQ. V was shortened by 5 bases and J by 5 bases, with 13 bases between the two germline ends. CDR3 DNA: TGCGCCAGCAGGGGGACACCAGGGGAGACCCAGTACTTC. The encoded protein is CASRGTPGETQYF. Full variable domain (rest looked up from reference TRBV5-1 and TRBJ2-5): KAGVTQTPRYLIKTRGQQVTLSCSPISGHRSVSWYQQTPGQGLQFLFEYFSETQRNKGNFPGRFSGRQFSNSRSEMNVSTLELGDSALYLCASRGTPGETQYFGPGTRLLVL.

This clone was detected only a few times. This chain connects TRBV11-3 to TRBJ2-7; no clear D. Per the germline V gene, CDR1 is SGHNT and CDR2 is YENEEA. Trimming pared 5 bases from V and 3 bases from J, leaving 11 bases between. CDR3 length: 13 amino acids. CDR3 in DNA: TGTGCCAGCAGCCCGAGGACGGGCTACGAGCAGTACTTC. It yields the protein CASSPRTGYEQYF.

The count of this clone is one. V and J are TRBV7-2 and TRBJ2-3; TRBD2 agrees at 15 bases. The CDR3 totals 18 residues. The germline gives CDR1 SGHTA, CDR2 FQGNSA. V was pared by 5 bases and J by 4 bases, with 10 bases of the junction left unmatched. The DNA of the CDR3 is TGTGCCAGCAGCGCCGGGACTAGCGGGGGGCGGGGGCCAGATACGCAGTATTTT. Translating it yields CASSAGTSGGRGPDTQYF. The variable domain in full, with the rest retrieved from reference TRBV7-2 and TRBJ2-3, is GAGVSQSPSNKVTEKGKDVELRCDPISGHTALYWYRQSLGQGLEFLIYFQGNSAPDKSGLPSDRFSAERTGGSVSTLTIQRTQQEDSAVYLCASSAGTSGGRGPDTQYFGPGTRLTVL.

The rearrangement uses TRBV2 and TRBJ2-7; 8 bases match TRBD1. V was clipped by 4 bases and J by 3 bases; unmatched bases: 5. The CDR3 is 14 amino acids. Germline V gene lookup returns CDR1 SNHLY and CDR2 FYNNEI. CDR3: CASSVAGGYYEQYF. DNA for the CDR3: TGTGCCAGCAGTGTTGCAGGGGGCTACTACGAGCAGTACTTC.

The rearrangement uses TRBV4-1 and TRBJ2-5; D tentatively fits TRBD1 or TRBD2 (5 bases each). Trimming removed 4 bases at V and 2 bases at J, with 11 bases between. The CDR3 has 14 residues. CDR1 is MGHRA, CDR2 YSYEKL, per germline. CDR3 in amino acids: CASSLMGRQETQYF. The CDR3 nucleotides are TGCGCCAGCAGCCTGATGGGACGACAAGAGACCCAGTACTTC.

The sample holds one count of this clone. This rearrangement joins TRBV5-5 to TRBJ2-7; 9 nucleotides line up with TRBD1. The length of the CDR3 is 14 residues. Germline V gene sequence: CDR1 SGHKS, CDR2 YYEKEE (reference sequence). V was pared by 3 bases and J by 3 bases, with 4 bases of the junction left unmatched. CDR3 protein: CASSYRTGDYEQYF. The CDR3 coding sequence is TGTGCCAGCAGCTATCGGACAGGGGACTACGAGCAGTACTTC. Full variable domain (outside the CDR3, taken from reference TRBV5-5 and TRBJ2-7): DAGVTQSPTHLIKTRGQQVTLRCSPISGHKSVSWYQQVLGQGPQFIFQYYEKEERGRGNFPDRFSARQFPNYSSELNVNALLLGDSALYLCASSYRTGDYEQYFGPGTRLTVT.

V and J are TRBV20-1 and TRBJ1-1; no clear D gene. Germline CDR1 reads DFQATT; CDR2 reads SNEGSKA (reference sequence). CDR3 length: 11 residues. The V gene lost 5 bases and the J gene lost 1 base, with 5 bases spanning the gap. This chain's CDR3 is CSALTNTEAFF. CDR3 coding DNA: TGCAGTGCTTTAACGAACACTGAAGCTTTCTTT.

V gene TRBV6-2 or TRBV6-3 combines with J gene TRBJ2-5; 7 nucleotides line up with TRBD1. CDR3 length equals 16 residues. CDR1 is MNHEY and CDR2 is SVGEGT in the germline V gene. V shed 0 bases and J 2 bases; nucleotides not matched to a gene: 6. The CDR3 loop is CASSYSTGSGQETQYF. The CDR3 nucleotides are TGTGCCAGCAGTTACTCGACAGGGTCGGGGCAAGAGACCCAGTACTTC.

This chain connects TRBV9 to TRBJ1-4; a weak D match, TRBD1 (6 bases). Germline V lookup: CDR1 SGDLS, CDR2 YYNGEE. The CDR3 spans 14 residues. Trimming removed 3 bases from V and 6 bases from J, with 12 bases in between. The CDR3 nucleotides read TGTGCCAGCAGCGCGCGACAGGACCATGAAAAACTGTTTTTT. Its protein is CASSARQDHEKLFF. Looking up the rest from reference TRBV9 and TRBJ1-4 gives the full variable domain: DSGVTQTPKHLITATGQRVTLRCSPRSGDLSVYWYQQSLDQGLQFLIQYYNGEERAKGNILERFSAQQFPDLHSELNLSSLELGDSALYFCASSARQDHEKLFFGSGTQLSVL.

Comments on this clone: The junction differs from germline at one of its ends, possibly a read error. The chain employs TRBV7-2 and TRBJ2-7, with D uncertain. This CDR3 region has 12 residues. Germline V gives CDR1 SGHTA, CDR2 FQGNSA. DNA for the CDR3: TGTGCCAGCAGCTTATCCGGTCCTGGGCAGAACTTC. Encoded protein: CASSLSGPGQNF.

The chain couples TRBV19 to TRBJ2-3; D is uncertain. Trimming removed 5 bases at V and 6 bases at J, with 9 bases between. Looked up from germline, CDR1 is LNHDA and CDR2 is SQIVND (reference sequence). CDR3 size: 12 residues. CDR3 coding DNA: TGTGCCAGTAGTTCCTACCCGGATACGCAGTATTTT. Translated: CASSSYPDTQYF.

This rearrangement joins TRBV4-2 to TRBJ1-1; D remains ambiguous. The CDR3 has 15 amino acids. In germline, CDR1 is LGHNA, CDR2 YNFKEQ. V lost 0 bases to trimming and J lost 3 bases, with 11 bases between them. In nucleotides, the CDR3 is TGTGCCAGCAGCCAAGATTACGGGAGGGACACTGAAGCTTTCTTT. This gives the protein CASSQDYGRDTEAFF.

The chain links TRBV27 to TRBJ2-7; D remains ambiguous. The ends were cut back, 6 bases at V and 0 bases at J, with 12 bases in the middle. The CDR3 runs 14 residues. In germline, CDR1 is MNHEY, CDR2 SMNVEV (reference sequence). For the CDR3, the DNA is TGTGCCAGCAGATCCTCATCGGGCTCCTACGAGCAGTACTTC. Translating it yields CASRSSSGSYEQYF.